The rows below give T cell receptor beta chains drawn from one sample of a study of identical twins. One entry per CDR3 protein results from TCRdb running MiXCR on the 5' RACE reads. Among more than 200,000 distinct CDR3 sequences, over 13% were seen once, and the ten largest hold around 8.3%. Sequenced sample: memory (CD45RO+) T cells sorted from blood. The receptors were gathered from a woman under 30 in good health. CDR3s include the opening cysteine and the closing phenylalanine or tryptophan. D genes are given only for firm matches. The size field is filled for only some rows; it gives once, few, many or a size class.

v_call	j_call	clone_size	d_call	cdr3_nt	cdr3_aa
TRBV6-5	TRBJ2-3	few	.	TGTGCCAGCAGTTATACTCACACCACAGATACGCAGTATTTT	CASSYTHTTDTQYF
TRBV7-2	TRBJ2-7	.	.	TGTGCCAGCACCCCGGATTGGGGAAGTTCCTACGAGCAGTACTTC	CASTPDWGSSYEQYF
TRBV20-1	TRBJ2-3	many	.	TGCAGTGCTCCCTACCCCACAGATACGCAGTATTTT	CSAPYPTDTQYF
TRBV6-2/TRBV6-3	TRBJ2-1	few	.	TGTGCCAGCAGTCGCACAGAGGGAGTTGAGCAGTTCTTC	CASSRTEGVEQFF
TRBV7-8	TRBJ1-2	once	.	TGTGCCAGCAGCTTAGAGCCGCACTATGGCTACACCTTC	CASSLEPHYGYTF
TRBV12-3/TRBV12-4	TRBJ1-1	many	.	TGTGCCAGCAGCAGTGGAGGGGCCACTGAAGCTTTCTTT	CASSSGGATEAFF
TRBV6-5	TRBJ2-7	.	.	TGTGCCAGCAGCAATTCGGGAGAGCAGTACTTC	CASSNSGEQYF
TRBV1	TRBJ2-5	few	.	TGCACCAGCAGCCAAGAGACCCAGTACTTC	CTSSQETQYF
TRBV6-6	TRBJ1-6	.	TRBD1	TGTGCCAGCAGCCCCGACAGGGAGTCTTCACCCCTCCACTTT	CASSPDRESSPLHF
TRBV3-1	TRBJ2-7	.	.	TGTGCCAGCAGCCCCACCGGACAGTCCTACGAGCAGTACTTC	CASSPTGQSYEQYF
TRBV6-2/TRBV6-3	TRBJ2-4	.	.	TGTGCCAGCAGTTACTCGGGAGCAGGGTCCAAAAACATTCAGTACTTC	CASSYSGAGSKNIQYF
TRBV29-1	TRBJ1-4	.	TRBD1	TGCAGCGCAACAGGGGCGGGGGATGAAAAACTGTTTTTT	CSATGAGDEKLFF
TRBV11-3	TRBJ2-4	few	.	TGTGCCAGCAGCCTCGGACGCGGGCTAGCCAAAAACATTCAGTACTTC	CASSLGRGLAKNIQYF
TRBV20-1	TRBJ1-1	few	.	TGCAGTGCTAGAGATCAGGGCAACATAAACCAGCAAGCTTTCTTT	CSARDQGNINQQAFF
TRBV20-1	TRBJ2-7	.	.	TGCAGCGCCCCGGGGGACCGCTACGAGCAGTACTTC	CSAPGDRYEQYF
TRBV20-1	TRBJ2-7	few	.	TGCAGTGCTAGAGGTGAACAGATATCCTACGAGCAGTACTTC	CSARGEQISYEQYF
TRBV7-2	TRBJ2-7	.	.	TGTGCCAGCGGCTACGCGAGCTCCTACGAGCAGTACTTC	CASGYASSYEQYF
TRBV5-5	TRBJ1-4	.	.	TGTGCCAGCAGACCCGGGACGGCTGCAACTAATGAAAAACTGTTTTTT	CASRPGTAATNEKLFF
TRBV20-1	TRBJ2-1	few	.	TGCAGTGCCTACGTCCGGGCCCTTTCCACCTACAATGAGCAGTTCTTC	CSAYVRALSTYNEQFF
TRBV29-1	TRBJ2-3	many	.	TGCAGCAAAACTACTGGGGGACCTTCAACTTCTACGCAGTATTTT	CSKTTGGPSTSTQYF
TRBV12-3/TRBV12-4	TRBJ2-5	few	.	TGTGCCAGCAGCTCCTTTGAGACCCAGTACTTC	CASSSFETQYF
TRBV20-1	TRBJ2-3	few	.	TGCAGTGCTAGCTCTCAGACGGCTAGCACAGATACGCAGTATTTT	CSASSQTASTDTQYF
TRBV11-3	TRBJ2-1	few	.	TGTGCCAGCAGCTTAGATGCCCTAGCGAGACCGGGTGAGCAGTTCTTC	CASSLDALARPGEQFF
TRBV5-1	TRBJ2-1	few	TRBD2	TGCGCCAGCAGCTCTCGAAGTGCAACTAGCGGGGGGGCCGGTGAGCAGTTCTTC	CASSSRSATSGGAGEQFF
TRBV20-1	TRBJ1-2	.	TRBD1	TGCAGTGCTAGTGGGGGGGCAGGGGGCTTGAGAAATGGCTACACCTTC	CSASGGAGGLRNGYTF
TRBV5-1	TRBJ2-1	many	.	TGCGCCAGCAGCTTGGCGGAAAACTCCTACAATGAGCAGTTCTTC	CASSLAENSYNEQFF
TRBV20-1	TRBJ2-7	.	.	TGCAGTGCTAGGGGCGGGAACGAGCAGTACTTC	CSARGGNEQYF
TRBV6-1	TRBJ2-1	few	.	TGTGCCAGCCGGGACATGCGACACAATGAGCAGTTCTTC	CASRDMRHNEQFF
TRBV30	TRBJ2-7	few	.	TGTGCCTGGAGTGTTTTTAGCGGATCCTACGAGCAGTACTTC	CAWSVFSGSYEQYF
TRBV4-1	TRBJ1-4	few	TRBD1	TGCGCCAGCAGCCAAGCCCGGGACAGAAAAGAAAAACTGTTTTTT	CASSQARDRKEKLFF
TRBV6-1	TRBJ1-1	few	.	TGTGCCAGCAGTGAAAATCCAGCCTACACTGAAGCTTTCTTT	CASSENPAYTEAFF
TRBV20-1	TRBJ1-4	.	.	TGCAGTGCTAGAGATCTGCAGGCGACGAATGAAAAACTGTTTTTT	CSARDLQATNEKLFF
TRBV7-6	TRBJ2-1	many	.	TGTGCCAGCAGCTGGGGAGAACTCAATGAGCAGTTCTTC	CASSWGELNEQFF
TRBV20-1	TRBJ2-7	few	.	TGCAGTGCTAAATGGGACCGGAGCTCCTACGAGCAGTACTTC	CSAKWDRSSYEQYF
TRBV6-1	TRBJ2-4	.	TRBD2	TGTGCCAGCAGGGCTACTAGCGGGAGAAAGGGAGCCAAAAACATTCAGTACTTC	CASRATSGRKGAKNIQYF
TRBV7-6	TRBJ2-1	.	.	TGTGCCAGCAGCCCCGTTGTTGTTGGTGAGCAGTTCTTC	CASSPVVVGEQFF
TRBV18	TRBJ2-7	few	TRBD2	TGTGCCAGCTCACCACCGGGGACTAGCGTCAACGAGCAGTACTTC	CASSPPGTSVNEQYF
TRBV12-3/TRBV12-4	TRBJ2-7	many	.	TGTGCCAGCAGTTTAAGAGGGAACGAGCAGTACTTC	CASSLRGNEQYF
TRBV7-8	TRBJ2-3	many	TRBD2	TGTGCCAGCAGCCCCCCGGGACTAGCGGGATACACAGATACGCAGTATTTT	CASSPPGLAGYTDTQYF
TRBV12-3/TRBV12-4	TRBJ2-1	many	TRBD2	TGTGCCAGCAAGGGACTAGCGGGAGATATGGCGTACAATGAGCAGTTCTTC	CASKGLAGDMAYNEQFF
TRBV7-9	TRBJ2-1	few	.	TGTGCCAGCAGCTTAACGGCACTAATTAACAATGAGCAGTTCTTC	CASSLTALINNEQFF
TRBV7-6	TRBJ1-5	few	TRBD1	TGTGCCAGCAGCCCCTTTGCACAGGGGAGCAATCAGCCCCAGCATTTT	CASSPFAQGSNQPQHF
TRBV6-5	TRBJ2-1	.	.	TGTGCCAGCAGTTCCACCCGGGTCTACAATGAGCAGTTCTTC	CASSSTRVYNEQFF
TRBV5-4	TRBJ2-1	.	.	TGTGCCAGCAACTTGTATAGGGGCGAGTACAATGAGCAGTTCTTC	CASNLYRGEYNEQFF